This entry features one T cell receptor (beta chain) sequence. Authors' methods: Using reference gene primer amplification, nucleated cell counts were estimated. The assay was immunoSEQ multiplex PCR, and TCRdb's table has in-frame clones only and misses some. V, J and clone size reflect that table, while D and trimming were determined from the DNA. The sample includes 120,000 to 150,000 clones, 65% to 85% of them seen just once. Trimming took 7 bases from V and 7 from J, leaving 24 bases between them. This CDR3 region has 17 residues. Germline loops: CDR1 KGHDR, CDR2 SFDVKD. This specimen belongs to a study of blood T cell repertoires in COVID-19. Study-level information: In each case, the material was cDNA or gDNA derived from T cells, B-cell-depleted T cells, or PBMCs.

The chain couples TRBV24-1 to TRBJ1-4; perhaps TRBD1 as D (5 bases). The receptor was isolated from a man between 60 and 70 years old with active or convalescent COVID-19. Sequenced sample: peripheral blood. CDR3 amino acids: CATSAEPLASQGEKLFF. The CDR3 bases are TGTGCCACCAGCGCCGAACCATTGGCATCCCAGGGTGAAAAACTGTTTTTT.